The entry that follows covers one TCR beta chain sequence. Its antigen is unidentified. The data were obtained in a study of shared clonotypes between healthy human individuals. Across the study: CD4 naive and memory got three plates each, CD8 naive two, CD8 memory one. Study-wide findings and caveats: The study found lower generation probabilities in non-shared clonotypes than in those shared by all four donors.

It was across several immunoSEQ plates that each subset's genomic DNA was evenly split. Profiled with immunoSEQ multiplex PCR; TCRdb holds only in-frame clones, not every one. The sample has millions of clones, 93% seen once. Sequenced sample: naive CD4+ T cells from PBMCs. Subset here: CD45RA+ positively selected. The sequence derives from a man younger than 30 in good health. Some clones in this sample may be carry-over from other donors' samples.

CDR3 region: CASSDPRRSLDYGYTF. The CDR3 coding sequence is TGTGCCAGCAGTGACCCCCGACGGTCTCTTGACTATGGCTACACCTTC. This chain connects TRBV6-1 to TRBJ1-2; D unclear. Germline values: CDR1 MNHNS, CDR2 SASEGT. The CDR3 contains 16 residues. Trimming removed 3 bases at V and 3 bases at J, with 17 bases between.